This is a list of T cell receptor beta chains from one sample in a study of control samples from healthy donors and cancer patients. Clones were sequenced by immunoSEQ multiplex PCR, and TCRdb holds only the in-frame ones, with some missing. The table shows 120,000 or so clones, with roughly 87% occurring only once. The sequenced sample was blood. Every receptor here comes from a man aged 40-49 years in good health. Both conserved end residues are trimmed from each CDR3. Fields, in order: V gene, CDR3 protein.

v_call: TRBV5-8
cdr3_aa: ASSRAPLAGGTDTQY

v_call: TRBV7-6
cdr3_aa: ASSIGRQGVEGTEAF

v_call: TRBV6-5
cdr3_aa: ASGWGTNEQF

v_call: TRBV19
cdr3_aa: ASSPGRGARSGANVLT

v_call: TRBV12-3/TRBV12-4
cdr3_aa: ASRQGANEQY

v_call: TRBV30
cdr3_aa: AWSVRSGHQPQH

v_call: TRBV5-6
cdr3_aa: ASSLGPGDGYGYT

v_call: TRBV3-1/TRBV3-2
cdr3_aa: ASSQAGLAGGLTQY

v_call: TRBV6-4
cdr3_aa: ARSDGGGQGGAGTYEQY

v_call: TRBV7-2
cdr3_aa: ASSLPPQEQF

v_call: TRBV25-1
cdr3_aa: ASSEGGGSDGYT

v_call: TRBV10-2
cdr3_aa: ASSEYQGKNTEAF

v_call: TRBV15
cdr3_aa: ATSKGTAYGYT

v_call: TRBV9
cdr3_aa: ASSVGKDSPY

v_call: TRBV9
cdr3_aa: ASTRGGRGYT

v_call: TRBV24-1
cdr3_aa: ATSDPSGGNTEAF

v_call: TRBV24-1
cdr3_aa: ATSDRSGGPYNEQF

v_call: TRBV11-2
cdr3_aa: ASSPRWTEAF

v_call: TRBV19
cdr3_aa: ASSTGLHTGELF

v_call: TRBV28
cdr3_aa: ASSLGIGEGGTEAF

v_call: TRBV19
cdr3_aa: ASSNPRGVGHDNQPQH

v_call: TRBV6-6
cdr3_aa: ASSSDRFEQY

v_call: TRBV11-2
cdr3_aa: ASSLVAPFSYEQY

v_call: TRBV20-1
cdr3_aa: SASATGGLEEKLF

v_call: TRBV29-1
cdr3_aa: SDTRPLVGGYT

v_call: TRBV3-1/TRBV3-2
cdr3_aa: ASSQGFRGPPSGNTIY